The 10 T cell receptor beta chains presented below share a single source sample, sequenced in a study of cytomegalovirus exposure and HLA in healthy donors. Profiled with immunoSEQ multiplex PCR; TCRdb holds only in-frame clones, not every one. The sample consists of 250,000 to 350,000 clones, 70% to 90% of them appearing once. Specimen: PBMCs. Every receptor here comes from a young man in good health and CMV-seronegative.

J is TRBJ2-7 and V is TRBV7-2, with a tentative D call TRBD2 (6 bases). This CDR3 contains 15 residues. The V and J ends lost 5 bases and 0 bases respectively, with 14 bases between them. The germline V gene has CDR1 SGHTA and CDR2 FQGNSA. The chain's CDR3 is CASSPGGTASYEQYF. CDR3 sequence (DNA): TGTGCCAGCAGCCCTGGGGGGACTGCCTCCTACGAGCAGTACTTC. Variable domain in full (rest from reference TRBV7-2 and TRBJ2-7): GAGVSQSPSNKVTEKGKDVELRCDPISGHTALYWYRQSLGQGLEFLIYFQGNSAPDKSGLPSDRFSAERTGGSVSTLTIQRTQQEDSAVYLCASSPGGTASYEQYFGPGTRLTVT.

In DNA, the CDR3 is TGTGCCAGTAGTATTGGTGGGCTTGGGAACATTCAGTACTTC. Its protein product is CASSIGGLGNIQYF. V is TRBV19 and J is TRBJ2-4; no reliable D call. V shed 3 bases and J shed 7 bases, with 13 bases lying between them. This CDR3 spans 14 amino acids. Germline CDR1 is LNHDA and CDR2 is SQIVND (reference sequence).

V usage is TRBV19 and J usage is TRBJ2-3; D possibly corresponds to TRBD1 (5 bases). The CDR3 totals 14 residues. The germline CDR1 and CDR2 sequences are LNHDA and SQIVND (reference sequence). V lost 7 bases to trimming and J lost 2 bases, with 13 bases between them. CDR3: CASTGQGYTDTQYF. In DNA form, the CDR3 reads TGTGCCAGTACGGGCCAGGGATACACAGATACGCAGTATTTT.

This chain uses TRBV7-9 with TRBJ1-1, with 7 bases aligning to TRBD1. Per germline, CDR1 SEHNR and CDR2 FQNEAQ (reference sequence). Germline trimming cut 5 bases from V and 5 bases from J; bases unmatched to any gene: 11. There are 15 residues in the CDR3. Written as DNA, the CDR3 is TGTGCCAGCAGCGGCCCCAGGGGGAGAGAGACTGAAGCTTTCTTT. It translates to CASSGPRGRETEAFF.

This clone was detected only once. The CDR3: CASSVRASSYNEQFF. DNA of the CDR3: TGTGCCAGCAGTGTTCGCGCTAGCTCCTACAATGAGCAGTTCTTC. The V and J genes are TRBV2 and TRBJ2-1; D not resolved. Germline CDR1 and CDR2: SNHLY and FYNNEI. CDR3 length: 15 residues. V dropped 4 bases and J dropped 0 bases, with 10 bases sitting between them.

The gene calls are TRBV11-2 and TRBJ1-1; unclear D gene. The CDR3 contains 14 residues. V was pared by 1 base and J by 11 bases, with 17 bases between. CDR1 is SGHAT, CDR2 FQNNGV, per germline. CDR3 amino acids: CASSLGDEPREAFF. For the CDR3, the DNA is TGTGCCAGCAGCTTAGGTGATGAGCCCCGGGAGGCTTTCTTT.

The CDR3 DNA follows: TGTGCCAGCAGTGAAGCGCTCGGGGACTTCGATGGCTACACCTTC. Protein product: CASSEALGDFDGYTF. The chain recombines TRBV2 with TRBJ1-2; D might be TRBD1 (5 bases). Deletions cut 0 bases from V and 6 bases from J, with 14 bases between. CDR3 size: 15 residues. Germline CDR1 and CDR2: SNHLY and FYNNEI. The full variable domain, completed using reference TRBV2 and TRBJ1-2, is EPEVTQTPSHQVTQMGQEVILRCVPISNHLYFYWYRQILGQKVEFLVSFYNNEISEKSEIFDDQFSVERPDGSNFTLKIRSTKLEDSAMYFCASSEALGDFDGYTFGSGTRLTVV.

The CDR3 coding sequence is TGCGCCAGCAGTCCCACGCTCCGGTACACAGGGGGCGCTGGAAACACCATATATTTT. This codes for CASSPTLRYTGGAGNTIYF. The chain recombines TRBV23-1 with TRBJ1-3; 9 bases map to TRBD1. TRBV23-1 is flagged as an ORF with uncertain function. This CDR3 has 19 amino acids. V trimming: 4 bases; J trimming: 2 bases; junction bases outside the gene matches: 15.

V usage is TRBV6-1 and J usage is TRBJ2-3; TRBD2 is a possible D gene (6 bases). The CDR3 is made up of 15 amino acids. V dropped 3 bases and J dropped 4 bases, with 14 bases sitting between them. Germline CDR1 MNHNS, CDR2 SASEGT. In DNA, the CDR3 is TGTGCCAGCAGTGATACTGTAGCGGCTGCAGATACGCAGTATTTT. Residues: CASSDTVAAADTQYF.

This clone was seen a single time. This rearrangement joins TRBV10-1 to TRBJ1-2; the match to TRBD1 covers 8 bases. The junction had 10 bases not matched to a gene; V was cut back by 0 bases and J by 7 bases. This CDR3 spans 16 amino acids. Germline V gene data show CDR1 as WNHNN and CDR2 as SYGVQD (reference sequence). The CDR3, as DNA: TGCGCCAGCAGTGAGTCGATCCTCACAGGGGGTTCTGGCTACACCTTC. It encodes CASSESILTGGSGYTF.